This TCR beta chain emerged from a study of beta chain features in type 1 diabetes. Study-wide points: Patients with type 1 diabetes carried fewer insertions and had more deletions at their VDJ junctions. Type 1 diabetes patients showed a moderate but significant shortening of TCRB CDR3s in all four CD4+ subsets. The study found that naive, central memory and Treg TCRB repertoires appeared more similar in patients than in healthy donors.

Sorted populations all had greater than 98% purity. As regards this clone: Its specificity is unknown.

The study reverse transcribed the entire isolated RNA, so it sequenced expressed TCRB transcripts. Produced via immunoSEQ multiplex PCR; TCRdb's table is partial and in-frame only. The table lists 300,000 to 400,000 clones, around 10% of them singletons, with about 0.63% in the top ten. Trimming removed 4 bases at V and 2 bases at J, with 15 bases between. Germline V gene sequence: CDR1 SGHRS, CDR2 YFSETQ. The CDR3 has 15 residues. Sequenced input: central memory CD4+ T cells from blood. This receptor was identified in a man aged 30-40 years with type 1 diabetes. The J gene is TRBJ1-2, the V gene TRBV5-1; no clear D gene. CDR3 nucleotides: TGCGCCAGCAGCCCCGCGGGGAGCCGAAACTATGGCTACACCTTC. Translating it yields CASSPAGSRNYGYTF.